This T cell receptor beta chain derives from a study of T-cell reconstitution after alpha-beta-depleted transplantation in children. The study's findings and limits: Newly produced T cells mostly accounted for T-cell counts and diversity one year post-transplant. Elevated TCRbeta diversity at day 60 was traced, in some patients, to surviving recipient T cells and thymic progenitors.

CDR3 length: 19 residues. At least ten counts were recorded for this clonotype. The antigen is undetermined. Preparing the TCRbeta library involved the use of unique molecular identifiers. TCRdb re-analysed the PCR reads in MiXCR, keeping a single row per CDR3 protein. Altogether about 150,000 distinct CDR3 sequences are present, about 9% being singletons, with the ten largest covering 15% to 20%. The chain joins TRBV21-1 to TRBJ2-3; the tabulated D call, TRBD1, remains unverified against the DNA. TRBV21-1 is a pseudogene locus. This clonotype originated in a female patient aged 2 to 10 who had a stem cell transplant for congenital amegakaryocytic thrombocytopenia, so the T cells may come from the graft donor. Specimen: PBMCs, mostly from graft donor cells, collected 180 days after TCRalphabeta/CD19-depleted stem cell transplant. The DNA for the CDR3 is TGTGCCAGCAAACCGCAGTGGGCGGGAATTTTCTCGTGGGCAGATACGCAGTATTTT. Residues: CASKPQWAGIFSWADTQYF.